These T cell receptor beta chains were read from a single sample in a study of cytomegalovirus exposure and HLA in healthy donors. The method was immunoSEQ multiplex PCR; TCRdb's version includes in-frame clones alone and lacks a portion of them. This table holds roughly 150,000 clones, roughly four fifths found once. The sample consisted of PBMCs. All receptors come from a man aged 45 to 65 in good health and CMV-seropositive. CDR3s include the opening cysteine and the closing phenylalanine or tryptophan. The D gene is left open where the match is weak. Clone size is given for some rows only: seen once, a few or many times, or a class if the clone is expanded.

V: TRBV12-5
size: .
J: TRBJ1-3
D: .
DNA: TGTGGAGGTGGTGGTGGAAACACCATATATTTT
CDR3: CGGGGGNTIYF

V: TRBV10-3
size: .
J: TRBJ2-3
D: .
DNA: TGTGCCATCAGTGAGTCCCGGGGGGCCCCAGATACGCAGTATTTT
CDR3: CAISESRGAPDTQYF

V: TRBV7-2
size: .
J: TRBJ2-1
D: .
DNA: TGTGCCAGCAGCTTAGGGGCAGTTTACAATGAGCAGTTCTTC
CDR3: CASSLGAVYNEQFF

V: TRBV5-1
size: once
J: TRBJ2-5
D: TRBD2
DNA: TGCGCCAGCAGCTCCCTTGTCGGGGGGGTACAAGAGACCCAGTACTTC
CDR3: CASSSLVGGVQETQYF

V: TRBV4-3
size: .
J: TRBJ2-7
D: TRBD2
DNA: TGCGCCAGCAGCCCAGGACTAGGGGAATACGAGCAGTACTTC
CDR3: CASSPGLGEYEQYF

V: TRBV7-6
size: .
J: TRBJ2-1
D: TRBD2
DNA: TGTGCCAGCAGCCTCCAGTTACCTAGCGGGAATCCCTACAATGAGCAGTTCTTC
CDR3: CASSLQLPSGNPYNEQFF

V: TRBV6-6
size: .
J: TRBJ1-1
D: .
DNA: TGTGCCAGCAGTTACCTGAGCACTGAAGCTTTCTTT
CDR3: CASSYLSTEAFF

V: TRBV9
size: .
J: TRBJ2-7
D: .
DNA: TGTGCCAGCAGCGGCGGACGGGGGAGCCACGAGCAGTACTTC
CDR3: CASSGGRGSHEQYF

V: TRBV4-1
size: .
J: TRBJ2-5
D: TRBD2
DNA: TGCGCCAGCAGCCAAGTGCTCCAGGGAGGGCGCCAAGAGACCCAGTACTTC
CDR3: CASSQVLQGGRQETQYF

V: TRBV28
size: .
J: TRBJ1-6
D: .
DNA: TGTGCCAGCAGTTTAGCCAGCGATAATTCACCCCTCCACTTT
CDR3: CASSLASDNSPLHF

V: TRBV7-9
size: .
J: TRBJ2-2
D: .
DNA: TGTGCCAGCAGCCCGCAACCGTACTTGAACACCGGGGAGCTGTTTTTT
CDR3: CASSPQPYLNTGELFF

V: TRBV6-6
size: .
J: TRBJ2-3
D: TRBD2
DNA: TGTGCCAGCAGTGGAAGGGGACTAGCGCCAGATACGCAGTATTTT
CDR3: CASSGRGLAPDTQYF

V: TRBV4-1
size: .
J: TRBJ1-2
D: .
DNA: TGCGCCAGCAGCCAAGTCAGGGAGGTTAACTATGGCTACACCTTC
CDR3: CASSQVREVNYGYTF

V: TRBV30
size: .
J: TRBJ1-2
D: TRBD1
DNA: TGTGCCTGGAGTGTATTCAGGGGGCGGGAAGGAGGCTATGGCTACACCTTC
CDR3: CAWSVFRGREGGYGYTF

V: TRBV5-1
size: .
J: TRBJ1-4
D: TRBD1
DNA: TGCGCCAGCAGCTTAAGGGGGCAAGGTAATGAAAAACTGTTTTTT
CDR3: CASSLRGQGNEKLFF

V: TRBV7-6
size: once
J: TRBJ2-3
D: .
DNA: TGTGCCAGCTCAGGTCTAGCAACAGATACGCAGTATTTT
CDR3: CASSGLATDTQYF

V: TRBV11-2
size: .
J: TRBJ2-5
D: TRBD1
DNA: TGTGCCAGCAGCCCCGGACAGGGTCGAGAGACCCAGTACTTC
CDR3: CASSPGQGRETQYF

V: TRBV6-1
size: .
J: TRBJ2-7
D: .
DNA: TGTGCCAGCAGTGAAGACATCGCTAGTTTTGAGCAGTACTTC
CDR3: CASSEDIASFEQYF

V: TRBV5-6
size: .
J: TRBJ2-7
D: .
DNA: TGTGCCAGCAGCTCAGAGAGAGGAAACTACGAGCAGTACTTC
CDR3: CASSSERGNYEQYF

V: TRBV6-6
size: .
J: TRBJ1-5
D: TRBD1
DNA: TGTGCCAGCAGTTCCGCCAGGACAGGTTATCAGCCCCAGCATTTT
CDR3: CASSSARTGYQPQHF

V: TRBV6-5
size: .
J: TRBJ1-2
D: TRBD1
DNA: TGTGCCAGCAGTTACGGAGGCCCCCAGGGGGTTCATGGCTACACCTTC
CDR3: CASSYGGPQGVHGYTF

V: TRBV7-3
size: .
J: TRBJ2-3
D: .
DNA: TGTGCCAGCAGCAATAGCGGAAGGGGCACAGATACGCAGTATTTT
CDR3: CASSNSGRGTDTQYF

V: TRBV9
size: .
J: TRBJ2-5
D: TRBD1
DNA: TGTGCCAGCAGCGTAGCCCCGGTCGCAGGGGGCATCGAGACCCAGTACTTC
CDR3: CASSVAPVAGGIETQYF

V: TRBV6-4
size: .
J: TRBJ2-3
D: TRBD2
DNA: TGTGCCAGCAGCACCGGACTAGCAACAGATACGCAGTATTTT
CDR3: CASSTGLATDTQYF

V: TRBV9
size: .
J: TRBJ2-3
D: TRBD2
DNA: TGTGCCAGCAGCGTAGGGGGGCTAGCGGGGATCACAGATACGCAGTATTTT
CDR3: CASSVGGLAGITDTQYF

V: TRBV5-1
size: .
J: TRBJ2-3
D: .
DNA: TGCGCCAGCAGCACTGACGGGGTGACCACAGATACGCAGTATTTT
CDR3: CASSTDGVTTDTQYF

V: TRBV19
size: .
J: TRBJ1-2
D: .
DNA: TGTGCCAGTAGTATAGTCAGGAGGAGGACTGGTTCCGCTAACTATGGCTACACCTTC
CDR3: CASSIVRRRTGSANYGYTF

V: TRBV5-6
size: .
J: TRBJ2-2
D: TRBD2
DNA: TGTGCCAGCAGCTTGGCTAGCGGGGGGTACACCGGGGAGCTGTTTTTT
CDR3: CASSLASGGYTGELFF

V: TRBV19
size: .
J: TRBJ2-3
D: .
DNA: TGTGCCAGTAGTACAACAGGGAGAGGGGCCACAGATACGCAGTATTTT
CDR3: CASSTTGRGATDTQYF

V: TRBV28
size: .
J: TRBJ2-7
D: .
DNA: TGTGCCAGCAGTCGAACCACAGGGCTTCCTTCCTACGAGCAGTACTTC
CDR3: CASSRTTGLPSYEQYF

V: TRBV10-3
size: .
J: TRBJ2-3
D: TRBD1
DNA: TGTGCCATCTCAAAGGGACAGGGGACAGATACGCAGTATTTT
CDR3: CAISKGQGTDTQYF

V: TRBV4-1
size: once
J: TRBJ1-6
D: .
DNA: TGCGCCAGCAGCCAAAGCCGGAGCTCCTATAATTCACCCCTCCACTTT
CDR3: CASSQSRSSYNSPLHF

V: TRBV9
size: .
J: TRBJ2-3
D: TRBD2
DNA: TGTGCCAGCAGCGGCCTAGCGGGGCAAAGCACAGATACGCAGTATTTT
CDR3: CASSGLAGQSTDTQYF

V: TRBV15
size: .
J: TRBJ2-1
D: .
DNA: TGTGCCACCAGCAGAGCCCTATCGGAGCCGAATGAGCAGTTCTTC
CDR3: CATSRALSEPNEQFF

V: TRBV28
size: .
J: TRBJ2-2
D: .
DNA: TGTGCCAGCAGCCCTAGAGTAGCGAACACCGGGGAGCTGTTTTTT
CDR3: CASSPRVANTGELFF

V: TRBV7-2
size: .
J: TRBJ1-1
D: .
DNA: TGTGCCAGCAGCCTCTGGGGGGGAGGTACTGAAGCTTTCTTT
CDR3: CASSLWGGGTEAFF

V: TRBV5-1
size: .
J: TRBJ1-1
D: .
DNA: TGCGCCAGCAGCTTTGTCGGGAAGAACACTGAAGCTTTCTTT
CDR3: CASSFVGKNTEAFF

V: TRBV5-6
size: .
J: TRBJ2-2
D: .
DNA: TGTGCCAGCAGTCTACCCTTTTCAGCGGGCGGGGAGCTGTTTTTT
CDR3: CASSLPFSAGGELFF

V: TRBV10-3
size: .
J: TRBJ1-1
D: TRBD1
DNA: TGTGCCATCAGTAGGACAGGTTCGTCGGTGGGGACTGAAGCTTTCTTT
CDR3: CAISRTGSSVGTEAFF

V: TRBV10-2
size: few
J: TRBJ1-1
D: .
DNA: TGCGCCAGCAGGGCCCCAGGGCTTGAAGCTTTCTTT
CDR3: CASRAPGLEAFF

V: TRBV18
size: few
J: TRBJ2-3
D: TRBD1
DNA: TGTGCCAGCTCATACGGGACAGGGGAGGTGGATACGCAGTATTTT
CDR3: CASSYGTGEVDTQYF

V: TRBV27
size: .
J: TRBJ2-3
D: TRBD2
DNA: TGTGCCAGCAGTCACCGGACTAGCGGATATAGCACAGATACGCAGTATTTT
CDR3: CASSHRTSGYSTDTQYF

V: TRBV7-9
size: .
J: TRBJ2-1
D: .
DNA: TGTGCCAGCAGCTTAGTTCACTGGACAGAGGGTTACAATGAGCAGTTCTTC
CDR3: CASSLVHWTEGYNEQFF

V: TRBV6-5
size: .
J: TRBJ1-4
D: .
DNA: TGTGCCAGCAGACAACGGGGGGCCTGGGAAAAACTGTTTTTT
CDR3: CASRQRGAWEKLFF

V: TRBV7-8
size: .
J: TRBJ2-7
D: TRBD2
DNA: TGTGCCAGCAGCTTACTAGCGGGGAGCTCCTACGAGCAGTACTTC
CDR3: CASSLLAGSSYEQYF

V: TRBV4-1
size: .
J: TRBJ2-2
D: .
DNA: TGCGCCAGCAGCCAAGGACAGGGAGGAGTATCCGGGGAGCTGTTTTTT
CDR3: CASSQGQGGVSGELFF

V: TRBV11-2
size: .
J: TRBJ1-1
D: .
DNA: TGTGCCAGCAGCTTAGATTCCCCAGGGCTGAACACTGAAGCTTTCTTT
CDR3: CASSLDSPGLNTEAFF

V: TRBV7-9
size: .
J: TRBJ1-5
D: .
DNA: TGTTCCAGCAGCTTAGTAGAGGGTGCCAGCCAGCCCCAGCATTTT
CDR3: CSSSLVEGASQPQHF

V: TRBV15
size: .
J: TRBJ1-4
D: .
DNA: TGTGCCACCAGATCCGGAGCCCACAGGGATGGCGAAAAACTGTTTTTT
CDR3: CATRSGAHRDGEKLFF

V: TRBV27
size: few
J: TRBJ2-7
D: TRBD2
DNA: TGTGCCAGCAGTTTACTAGCGGGGGGTTTGTACGAGCAGTACTTC
CDR3: CASSLLAGGLYEQYF

V: TRBV29-1
size: .
J: TRBJ2-5
D: TRBD1
DNA: TGCAGCGTAGCCGGGACAGATAAAGAGGCCCAGTACTTC
CDR3: CSVAGTDKEAQYF

V: TRBV5-4
size: .
J: TRBJ1-1
D: .
DNA: TGTGCCAGCAGCCTCGTTGGGGGCGGATTTACTGAAGCTTTCTTT
CDR3: CASSLVGGGFTEAFF

V: TRBV5-6
size: .
J: TRBJ2-7
D: .
DNA: TGTGCCAGCAGCTGGGCGGGGCCCTACGAGCAGTACTTC
CDR3: CASSWAGPYEQYF